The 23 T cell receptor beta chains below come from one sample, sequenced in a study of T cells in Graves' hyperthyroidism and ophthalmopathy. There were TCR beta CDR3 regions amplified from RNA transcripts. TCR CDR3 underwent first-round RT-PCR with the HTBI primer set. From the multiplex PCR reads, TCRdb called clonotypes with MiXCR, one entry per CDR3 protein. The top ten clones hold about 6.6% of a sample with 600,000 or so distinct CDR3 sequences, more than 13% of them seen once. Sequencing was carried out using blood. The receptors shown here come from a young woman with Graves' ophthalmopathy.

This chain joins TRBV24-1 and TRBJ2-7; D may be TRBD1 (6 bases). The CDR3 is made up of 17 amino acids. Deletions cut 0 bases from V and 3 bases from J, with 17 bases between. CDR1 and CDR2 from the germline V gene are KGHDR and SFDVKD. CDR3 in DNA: TGTGCCACCAGTGATTTGCGATTGACAGGTAGGGGCTACGAGCAGTACTTC. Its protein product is CATSDLRLTGRGYEQYF.

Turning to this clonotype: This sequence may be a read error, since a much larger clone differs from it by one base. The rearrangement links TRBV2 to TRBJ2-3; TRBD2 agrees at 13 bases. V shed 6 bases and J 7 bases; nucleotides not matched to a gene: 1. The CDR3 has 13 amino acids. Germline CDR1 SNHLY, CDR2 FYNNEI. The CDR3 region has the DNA TGTGCCAGCAGGGGACTAGCGGGGCATACGCAGTATTTT. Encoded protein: CASRGLAGHTQYF.

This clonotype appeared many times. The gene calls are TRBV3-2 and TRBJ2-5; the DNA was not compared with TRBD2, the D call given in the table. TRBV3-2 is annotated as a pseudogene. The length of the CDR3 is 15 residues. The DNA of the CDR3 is TGTGCCAGCAGCCAATCTGGACGTAGGCCCAAGACCCAGTACTTC. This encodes CASSQSGRRPKTQYF.

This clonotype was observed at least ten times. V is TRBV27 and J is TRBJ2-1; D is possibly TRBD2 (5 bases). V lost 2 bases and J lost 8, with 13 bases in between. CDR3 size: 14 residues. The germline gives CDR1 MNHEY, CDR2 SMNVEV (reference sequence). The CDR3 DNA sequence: TGTGCCAGCAGTTTAGGGTCGTGGCGGGATGAGCAGTTCTTC. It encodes CASSLGSWRDEQFF.

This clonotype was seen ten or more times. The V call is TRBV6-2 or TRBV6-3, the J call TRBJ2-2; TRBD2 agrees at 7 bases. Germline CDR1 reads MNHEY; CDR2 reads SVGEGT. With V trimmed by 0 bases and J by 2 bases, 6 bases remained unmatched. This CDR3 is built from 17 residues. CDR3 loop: CASSYSRLADNTGELFF. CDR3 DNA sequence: TGTGCCAGCAGTTACTCGAGGCTAGCGGATAACACCGGGGAGCTGTTTTTT.

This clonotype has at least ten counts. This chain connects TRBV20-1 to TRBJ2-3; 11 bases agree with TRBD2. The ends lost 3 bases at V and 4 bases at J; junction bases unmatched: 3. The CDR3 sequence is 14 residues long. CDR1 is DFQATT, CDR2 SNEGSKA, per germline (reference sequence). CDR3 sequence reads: CSASSGRASDTQYF. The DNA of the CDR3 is TGCAGTGCTAGTAGCGGGAGGGCCTCAGATACGCAGTATTTT.

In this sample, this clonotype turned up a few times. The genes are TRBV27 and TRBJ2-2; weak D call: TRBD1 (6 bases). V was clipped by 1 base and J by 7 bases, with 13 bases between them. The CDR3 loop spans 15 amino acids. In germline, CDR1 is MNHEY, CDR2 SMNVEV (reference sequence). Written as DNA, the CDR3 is TGTGCCAGCAGTTTATGGGAACAGGGCGGCGGGGAGCTGTTTTTT. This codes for CASSLWEQGGGELFF.

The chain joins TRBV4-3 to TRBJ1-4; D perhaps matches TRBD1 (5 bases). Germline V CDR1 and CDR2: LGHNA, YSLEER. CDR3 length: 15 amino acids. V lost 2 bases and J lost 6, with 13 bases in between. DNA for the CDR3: TGCGCCAGCAGCCAACATGGGGGACCCGATGAAAAACTGTTTTTT. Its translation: CASSQHGGPDEKLFF.

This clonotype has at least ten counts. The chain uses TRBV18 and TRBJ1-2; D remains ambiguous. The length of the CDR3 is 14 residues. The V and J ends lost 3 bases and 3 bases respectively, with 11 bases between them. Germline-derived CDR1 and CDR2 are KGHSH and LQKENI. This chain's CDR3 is CASSPPDPYYGYTF. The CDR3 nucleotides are TGTGCCAGCTCACCTCCGGACCCTTACTATGGCTACACCTTC.

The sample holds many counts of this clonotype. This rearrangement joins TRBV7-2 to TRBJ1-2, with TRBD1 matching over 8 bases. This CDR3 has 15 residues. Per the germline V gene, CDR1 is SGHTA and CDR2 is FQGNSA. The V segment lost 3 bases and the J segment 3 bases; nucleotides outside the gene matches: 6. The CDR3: CASSFDRGGYYGYTF. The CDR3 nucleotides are TGTGCCAGCAGCTTCGACAGGGGCGGCTACTATGGCTACACCTTC. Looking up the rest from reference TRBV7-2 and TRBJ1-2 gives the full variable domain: GAGVSQSPSNKVTEKGKDVELRCDPISGHTALYWYRQSLGQGLEFLIYFQGNSAPDKSGLPSDRFSAERTGGSVSTLTIQRTQQEDSAVYLCASSFDRGGYYGYTFGSGTRLTVV.

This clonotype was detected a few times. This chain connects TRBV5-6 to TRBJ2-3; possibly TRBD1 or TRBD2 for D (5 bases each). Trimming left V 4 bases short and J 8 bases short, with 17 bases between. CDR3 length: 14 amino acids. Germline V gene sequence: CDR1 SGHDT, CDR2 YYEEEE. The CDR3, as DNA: TGTGCCAGCAGCCGCTCATCGGGGCTAAGTACGCAGTATTTT. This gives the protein CASSRSSGLSTQYF.

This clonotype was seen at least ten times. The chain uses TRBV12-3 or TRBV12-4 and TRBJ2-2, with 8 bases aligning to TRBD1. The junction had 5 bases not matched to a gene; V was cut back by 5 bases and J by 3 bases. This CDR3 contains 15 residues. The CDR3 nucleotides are TGTGCCAGCAGTCTCAGACAGGGGTACACCGGGGAGCTGTTTTTT. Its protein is CASSLRQGYTGELFF.

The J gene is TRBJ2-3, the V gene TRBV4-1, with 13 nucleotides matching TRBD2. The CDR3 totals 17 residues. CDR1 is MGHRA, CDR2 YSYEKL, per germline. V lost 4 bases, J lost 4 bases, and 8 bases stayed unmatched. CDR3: CASSPTWTSGSADTQYF. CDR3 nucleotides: TGCGCCAGCAGCCCTACATGGACTAGCGGGAGTGCAGATACGCAGTATTTT.

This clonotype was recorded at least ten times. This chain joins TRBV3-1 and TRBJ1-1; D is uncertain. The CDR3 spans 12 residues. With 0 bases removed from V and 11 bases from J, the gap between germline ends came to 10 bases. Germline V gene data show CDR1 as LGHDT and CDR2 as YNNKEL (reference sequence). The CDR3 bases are TGTGCCAGCAGCCAAGATATCGGTCCGGCTTTCTTT. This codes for CASSQDIGPAFF.

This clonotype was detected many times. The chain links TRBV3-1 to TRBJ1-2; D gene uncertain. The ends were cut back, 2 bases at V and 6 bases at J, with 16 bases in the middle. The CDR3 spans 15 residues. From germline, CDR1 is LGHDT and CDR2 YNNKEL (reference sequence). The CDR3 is CASSQTMRDWNGYTF. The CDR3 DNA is TGTGCCAGCAGCCAAACGATGAGGGATTGGAATGGCTACACCTTC.

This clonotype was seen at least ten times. CDR3 residues: CSARDRELTAAYNEQFF. The CDR3 DNA is TGCAGTGCTAGAGATAGGGAACTCACGGCTGCCTACAATGAGCAGTTCTTC. The J gene is TRBJ2-1, the V gene TRBV20-1, with D unclear. The V and J ends lost 0 bases and 2 bases respectively, with 17 bases between them. This CDR3 comprises 17 residues. Germline loops: CDR1 DFQATT, CDR2 SNEGSKA (reference sequence).

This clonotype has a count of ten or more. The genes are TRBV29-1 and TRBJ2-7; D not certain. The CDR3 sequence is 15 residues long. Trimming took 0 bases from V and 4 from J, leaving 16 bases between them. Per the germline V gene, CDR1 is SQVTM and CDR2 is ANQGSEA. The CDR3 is CSVEEPGDETYEQYF. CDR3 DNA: TGCAGCGTTGAAGAGCCAGGCGATGAAACGTACGAGCAGTACTTC.

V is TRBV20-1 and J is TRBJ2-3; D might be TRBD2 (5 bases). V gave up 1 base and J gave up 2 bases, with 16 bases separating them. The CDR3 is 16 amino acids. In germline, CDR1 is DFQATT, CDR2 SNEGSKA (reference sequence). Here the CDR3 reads CSARGETTFATDTQYF. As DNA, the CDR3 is TGCAGTGCTAGAGGGGAGACTACCTTCGCCACAGATACGCAGTATTTT.

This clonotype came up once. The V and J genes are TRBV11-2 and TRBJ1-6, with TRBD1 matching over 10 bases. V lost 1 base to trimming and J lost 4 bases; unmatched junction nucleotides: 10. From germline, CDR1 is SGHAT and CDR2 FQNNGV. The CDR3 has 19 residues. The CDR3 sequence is CASSLVPGQGRGYNSPLHF. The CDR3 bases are TGTGCCAGCAGCTTAGTCCCGGGACAGGGGCGAGGGTATAATTCACCCCTCCACTTT.

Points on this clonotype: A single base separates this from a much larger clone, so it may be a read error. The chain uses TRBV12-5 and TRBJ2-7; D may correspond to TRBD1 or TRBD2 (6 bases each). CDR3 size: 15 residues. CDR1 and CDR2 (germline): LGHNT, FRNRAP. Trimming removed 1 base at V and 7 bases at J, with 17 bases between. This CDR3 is CASGLGWGADNEQYF. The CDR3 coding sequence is TGTGCTAGTGGTTTGGGGTGGGGGGCGGACAATGAGCAGTACTTC. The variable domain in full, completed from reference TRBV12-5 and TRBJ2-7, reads DARVTQTPRHKVTEMGQEVTMRCQPILGHNTVFWYRQTMMQGLELLAYFRNRAPLDDSGMPKDRFSAEMPDATLATLKIQPSEPRDSAVYFCASGLGWGADNEQYFGPGTRLTVT.

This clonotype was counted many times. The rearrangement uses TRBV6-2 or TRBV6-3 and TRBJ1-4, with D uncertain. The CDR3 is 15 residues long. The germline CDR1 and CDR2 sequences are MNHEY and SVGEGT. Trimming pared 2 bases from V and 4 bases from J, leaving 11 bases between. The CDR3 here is CASSYQQLGNEKLFF. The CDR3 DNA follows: TGTGCCAGCAGTTACCAACAACTTGGTAATGAAAAACTGTTTTTT.

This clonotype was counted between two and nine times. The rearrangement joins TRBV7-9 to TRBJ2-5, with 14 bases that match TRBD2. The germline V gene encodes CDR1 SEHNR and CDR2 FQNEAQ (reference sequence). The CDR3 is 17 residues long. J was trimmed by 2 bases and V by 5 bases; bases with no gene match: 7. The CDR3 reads CASSPGLAGVGQETQYF. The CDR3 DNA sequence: TGTGCCAGCAGCCCGGGACTAGCGGGGGTGGGGCAAGAGACCCAGTACTTC.

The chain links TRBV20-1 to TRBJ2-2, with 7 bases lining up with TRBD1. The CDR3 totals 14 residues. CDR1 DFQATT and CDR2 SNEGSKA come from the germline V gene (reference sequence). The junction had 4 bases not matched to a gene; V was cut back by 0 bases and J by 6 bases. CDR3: CSARDGRGSGELFF. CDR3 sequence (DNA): TGCAGTGCTAGAGACGGCAGGGGGTCCGGGGAGCTGTTTTTT.